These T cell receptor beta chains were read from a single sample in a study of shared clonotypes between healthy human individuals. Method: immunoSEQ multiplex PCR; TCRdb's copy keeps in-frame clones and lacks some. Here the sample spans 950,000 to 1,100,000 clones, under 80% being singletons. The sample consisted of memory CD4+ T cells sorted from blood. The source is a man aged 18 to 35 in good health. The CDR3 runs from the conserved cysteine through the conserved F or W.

CASSQRDLEQFF	TRBV18
CASSPWTGAQETQYF	TRBV27
CASRNRHSETQYF	TRBV2
CASSDVGGHAGELFF	TRBV2
CAANDGNNSPLHF	TRBV10-3
CAWSVGYGYTF	TRBV30
CASSPWGDTTEAFF	TRBV5-4
CASSLWHSNQPQHF	TRBV5-4
CASSPSGGPTASSYNEQFF	TRBV4-2
CASSLSGDTQYF	TRBV5-4
CATSREQGANYGYTF	TRBV15
CASSVRDSHNEKLFF	TRBV9
CASSRDRLETQYF	TRBV5-1
CASSVETGEDTQYF	TRBV6-1
CASTRGGWYNEQFF	TRBV28
CAWSGLAQETQYF	TRBV30
CAPRSYEQYF	TRBV10-1
CASSTLDRVNGYTF	TRBV5-4
CASSVVASGRGYNEQFF	TRBV9
CASSGQPNTGELFF	TRBV6-1
CASSSPGQGLNTEAFF	TRBV28
CASSPGPTYEQYF	TRBV7-2
CASSLGTDYGYTF	TRBV18
CASSYEPAPREKLFF	TRBV18
CASGLVKPSVPKNIQYF	TRBV12-5
CASSLRGLRTDTQYF	TRBV28